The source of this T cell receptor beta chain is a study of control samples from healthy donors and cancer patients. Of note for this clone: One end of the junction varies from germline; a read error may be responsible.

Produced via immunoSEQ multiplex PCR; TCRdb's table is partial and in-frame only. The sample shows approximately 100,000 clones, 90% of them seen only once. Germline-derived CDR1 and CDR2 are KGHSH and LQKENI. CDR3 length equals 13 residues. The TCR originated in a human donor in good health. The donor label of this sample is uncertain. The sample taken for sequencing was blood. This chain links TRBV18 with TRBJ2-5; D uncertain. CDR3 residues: CASSKQHQETQYF. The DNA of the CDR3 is TGTGCCAGCTCCAAGCAACACCAGGAGACCCAGTACTTC.